This T cell receptor (beta chain) originates from a study of blood T cell repertoires in COVID-19. Study details: The samples span acute and convalescent COVID-19 from the United States, Italy and Spain. T cells, B-cell-depleted T cells, or PBMCs supplied cDNA or gDNA.

Germline V gene data show CDR1 as SGDLS and CDR2 as YYNGEE. The CDR3 consists of 13 residues. Trimming took 3 bases from V and 3 from J, leaving 9 bases between them. Seattle patients were enrolled while actively infected and followed longitudinally. How the authors handled the data: Amplification with reference gene primers provided the estimates of nucleated cell counts. Here immunoSEQ multiplex PCR was the method, and the copy in TCRdb shows in-frame clones only, minus some. That table gives V, J and clone size, and the DNA gave D and trimming. The sample shows 150,000 to 250,000 clones, 94% of them seen only once.

The sample was peripheral blood. The chain recombines TRBV9 with TRBJ1-1, with D perhaps TRBD1 (6 bases). This sequence originates from a man aged 25-45 years with COVID-19, enrolled during active disease. In DNA form, the CDR3 reads TGTGCCAGCAGCGCACAGGGTTACACTGAAGCTTTCTTT. Protein: CASSAQGYTEAFF.